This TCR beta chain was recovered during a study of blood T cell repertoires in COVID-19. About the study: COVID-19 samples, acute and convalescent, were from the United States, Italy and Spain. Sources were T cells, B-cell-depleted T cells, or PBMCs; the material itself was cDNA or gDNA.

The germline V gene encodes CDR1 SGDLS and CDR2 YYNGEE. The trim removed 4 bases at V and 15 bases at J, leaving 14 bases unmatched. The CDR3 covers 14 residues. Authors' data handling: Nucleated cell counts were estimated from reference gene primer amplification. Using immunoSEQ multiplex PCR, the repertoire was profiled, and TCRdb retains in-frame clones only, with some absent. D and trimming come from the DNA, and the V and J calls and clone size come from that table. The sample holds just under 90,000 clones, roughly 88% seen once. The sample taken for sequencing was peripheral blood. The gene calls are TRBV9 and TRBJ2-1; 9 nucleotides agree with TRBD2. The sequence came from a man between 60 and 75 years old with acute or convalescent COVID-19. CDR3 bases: TGTGCCAGCAGCCCCCCAGGGATCGGGACTAGCCCGTTCTTC. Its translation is CASSPPGIGTSPFF.